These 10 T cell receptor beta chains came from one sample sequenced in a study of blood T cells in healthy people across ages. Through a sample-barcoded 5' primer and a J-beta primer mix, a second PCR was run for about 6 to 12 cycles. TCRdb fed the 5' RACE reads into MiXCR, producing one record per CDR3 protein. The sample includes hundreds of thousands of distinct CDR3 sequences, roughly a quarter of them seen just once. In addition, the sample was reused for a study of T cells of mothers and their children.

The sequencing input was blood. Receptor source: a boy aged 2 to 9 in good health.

The CDR3 region is CASSPATGLNTEAFF. The CDR3 region has the DNA TGTGCCAGCTCACCGGCGACAGGGTTGAACACTGAAGCTTTCTTT. The V call is TRBV18, the J call TRBJ1-1, with TRBD1 identical over 7 bases. The CDR3 has 15 amino acids. The J segment lost 0 bases and the V segment lost 3 bases, leaving 4 bases of the junction unmatched. Germline CDR1 reads KGHSH; CDR2 reads LQKENI. The variable domain in full, with the rest retrieved from reference TRBV18 and TRBJ1-1, is NAGVMQNPRHLVRRRGQEARLRCSPMKGHSHVYWYRQLPEEGLKFMVYLQKENIIDESGMPKERFSAEFPKEGPSILRIQQVVRGDSAAYFCASSPATGLNTEAFFGQGTRLTVV.

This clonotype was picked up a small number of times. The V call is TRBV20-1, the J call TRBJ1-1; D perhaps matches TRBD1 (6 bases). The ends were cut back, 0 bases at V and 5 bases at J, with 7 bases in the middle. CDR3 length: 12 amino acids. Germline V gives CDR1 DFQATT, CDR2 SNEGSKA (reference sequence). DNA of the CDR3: TGCAGTGCTAGAGAAGGGGGAACTGAAGCTTTCTTT. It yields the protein CSAREGGTEAFF.

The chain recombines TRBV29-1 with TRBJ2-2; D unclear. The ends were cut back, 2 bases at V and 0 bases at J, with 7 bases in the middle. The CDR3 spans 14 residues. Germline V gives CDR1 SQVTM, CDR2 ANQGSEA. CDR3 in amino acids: CSVELLPNTGELFF. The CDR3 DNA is TGCAGCGTTGAACTGCTCCCGAACACCGGGGAGCTGTTTTTT.

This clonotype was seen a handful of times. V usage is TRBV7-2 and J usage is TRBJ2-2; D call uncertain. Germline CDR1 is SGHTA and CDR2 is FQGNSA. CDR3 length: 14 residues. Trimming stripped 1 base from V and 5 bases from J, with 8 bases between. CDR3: CASSLEYYTGELFF. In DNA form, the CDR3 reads TGTGCCAGCAGCTTAGAATACTATACCGGGGAGCTGTTTTTT. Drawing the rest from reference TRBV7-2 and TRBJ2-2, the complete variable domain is GAGVSQSPSNKVTEKGKDVELRCDPISGHTALYWYRQSLGQGLEFLIYFQGNSAPDKSGLPSDRFSAERTGGSVSTLTIQRTQQEDSAVYLCASSLEYYTGELFFGEGSRLTVL.

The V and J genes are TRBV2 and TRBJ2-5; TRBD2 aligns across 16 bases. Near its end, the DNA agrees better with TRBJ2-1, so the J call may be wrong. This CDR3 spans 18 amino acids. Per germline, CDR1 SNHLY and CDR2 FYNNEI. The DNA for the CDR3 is TGTGCCAGCAGTAAATCGGGACTAGCGGGAGGGCCTAGGTATGAGCAGTTCTTC. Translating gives CASSKSGLAGGPRYEQFF.

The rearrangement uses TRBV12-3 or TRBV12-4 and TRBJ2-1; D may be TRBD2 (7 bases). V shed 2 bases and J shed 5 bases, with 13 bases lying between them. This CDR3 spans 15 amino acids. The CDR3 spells CASSLRGRGNNEQFF. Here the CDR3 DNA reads TGTGCCAGCAGTTTACGGGGGAGGGGGAACAATGAGCAGTTCTTC.

CDR3 in amino acids: CASSPPVGNSPLHF. The CDR3 DNA reads as TGTGCCAGCAGCCCCCCGGTGGGGAATTCACCCCTCCACTTT. This rearrangement joins TRBV25-1 to TRBJ1-6; D is unresolved. Per germline, CDR1 MGHDK and CDR2 SYGVNS. The length of the CDR3 is 14 residues. V lost 6 bases and J 7 bases, leaving 13 bases between the germline ends. The full variable domain, its missing parts supplied by reference TRBV25-1 and TRBJ1-6, is EADIYQTPRYLVIGTGKKITLECSQTMGHDKMYWYQQDPGMELHLIHYSYGVNSTEKGDLSSESTVSRIRTEHFPLTLESARPSHTSQYLCASSPPVGNSPLHFGNGTRLTVT.

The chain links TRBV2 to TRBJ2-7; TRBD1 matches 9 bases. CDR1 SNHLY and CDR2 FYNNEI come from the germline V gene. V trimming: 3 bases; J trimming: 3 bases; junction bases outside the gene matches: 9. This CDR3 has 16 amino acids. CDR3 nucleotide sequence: TGTGCCAGCAGTGATCCCATCCGGGACAGGGACTACGAGCAGTACTTC. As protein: CASSDPIRDRDYEQYF.

The CDR3 DNA is TGTGCCAGCAGGGACCCTCCTAGCTATGGCTACACCTTC. Residues: CASRDPPSYGYTF. The chain links TRBV7-2 to TRBJ1-2; unclear D gene. Germline V gene sequence: CDR1 SGHTA, CDR2 FQGNSA. This CDR3 is built from 13 residues. Trimming took off 6 bases at V and 4 bases at J, with 12 bases between the two ends.

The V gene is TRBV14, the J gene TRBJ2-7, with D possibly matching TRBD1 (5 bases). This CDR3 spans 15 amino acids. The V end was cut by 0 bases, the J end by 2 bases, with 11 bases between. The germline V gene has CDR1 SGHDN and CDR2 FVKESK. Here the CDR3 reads CASSQETALPYEQYF. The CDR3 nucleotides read TGTGCCAGCAGCCAAGAGACAGCCCTCCCCTACGAGCAGTACTTC.